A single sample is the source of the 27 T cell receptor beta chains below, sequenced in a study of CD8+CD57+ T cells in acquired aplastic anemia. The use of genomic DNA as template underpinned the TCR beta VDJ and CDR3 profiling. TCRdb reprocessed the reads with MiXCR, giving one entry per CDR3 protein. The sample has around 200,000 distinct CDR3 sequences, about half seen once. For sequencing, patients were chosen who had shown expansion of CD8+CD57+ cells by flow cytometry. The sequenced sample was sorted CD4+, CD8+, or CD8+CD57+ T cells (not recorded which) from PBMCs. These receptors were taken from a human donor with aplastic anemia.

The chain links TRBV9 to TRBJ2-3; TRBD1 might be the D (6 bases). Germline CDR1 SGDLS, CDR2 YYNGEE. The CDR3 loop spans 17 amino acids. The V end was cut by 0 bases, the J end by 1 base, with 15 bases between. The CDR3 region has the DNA TGTGCCAGCAGCGTAGACCCCCCGGGACACCGCACAGATACGCAGTATTTT. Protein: CASSVDPPGHRTDTQYF.

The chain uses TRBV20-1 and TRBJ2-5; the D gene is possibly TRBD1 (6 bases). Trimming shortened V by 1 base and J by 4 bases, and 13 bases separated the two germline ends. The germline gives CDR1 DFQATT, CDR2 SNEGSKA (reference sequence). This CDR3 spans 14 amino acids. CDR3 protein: CSARVQGQIETQYF. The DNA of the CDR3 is TGCAGTGCTAGAGTTCAGGGGCAGATAGAGACCCAGTACTTC.

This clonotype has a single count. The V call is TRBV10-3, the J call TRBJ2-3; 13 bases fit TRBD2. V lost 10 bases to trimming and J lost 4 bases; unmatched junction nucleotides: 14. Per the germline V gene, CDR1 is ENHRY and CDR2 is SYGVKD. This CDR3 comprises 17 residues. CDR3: CATRGAGLAGWADTQYF. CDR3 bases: TGTGCCACCAGGGGCGCGGGACTAGCGGGGTGGGCAGATACGCAGTATTTT.

CDR3 amino acids: CASTLVVDGYTF. In nucleotides, the CDR3 is TGTGCCAGCACCCTAGTAGTGGATGGCTACACCTTC. V gene TRBV25-1 combines with J gene TRBJ1-2, with D unclear. Germline values: CDR1 MGHDK, CDR2 SYGVNS. The germline V and J ends were trimmed by 7 bases and 6 bases, with 12 bases remaining between them. CDR3 length: 12 residues.

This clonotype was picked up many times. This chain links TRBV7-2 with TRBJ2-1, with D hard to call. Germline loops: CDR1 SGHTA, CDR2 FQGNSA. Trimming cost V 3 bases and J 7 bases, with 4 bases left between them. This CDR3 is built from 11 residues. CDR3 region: CASSFGNEQFF. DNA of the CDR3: TGTGCCAGCAGCTTTGGTAATGAGCAGTTCTTC.

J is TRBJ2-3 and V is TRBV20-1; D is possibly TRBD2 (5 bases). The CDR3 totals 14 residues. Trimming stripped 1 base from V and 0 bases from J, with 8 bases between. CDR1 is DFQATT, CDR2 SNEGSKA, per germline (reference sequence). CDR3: CSARGRTSTDTQYF. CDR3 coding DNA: TGCAGTGCTAGAGGGAGGACTAGCACAGATACGCAGTATTTT.

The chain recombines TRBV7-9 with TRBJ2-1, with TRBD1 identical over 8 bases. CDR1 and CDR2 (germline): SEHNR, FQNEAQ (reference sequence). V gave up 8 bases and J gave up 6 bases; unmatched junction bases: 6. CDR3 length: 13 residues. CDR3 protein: CASSPDRGNEQFF. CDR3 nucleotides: TGTGCCAGCTCCCCAGACAGGGGCAATGAGCAGTTCTTC.

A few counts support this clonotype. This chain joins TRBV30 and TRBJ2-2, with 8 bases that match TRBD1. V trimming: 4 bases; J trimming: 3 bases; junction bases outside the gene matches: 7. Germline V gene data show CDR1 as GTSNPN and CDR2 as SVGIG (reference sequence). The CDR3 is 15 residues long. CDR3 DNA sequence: TGTGCCTGGAAGTTTCAGGACAGGGACACCGGGGAGCTGTTTTTT. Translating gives CAWKFQDRDTGELFF.

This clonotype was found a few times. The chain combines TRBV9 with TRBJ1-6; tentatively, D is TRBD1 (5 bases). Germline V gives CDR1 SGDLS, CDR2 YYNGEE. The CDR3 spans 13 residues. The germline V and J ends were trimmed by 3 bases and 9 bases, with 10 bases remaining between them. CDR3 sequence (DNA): TGTGCCAGCAGCGAAGGGGCGGCTTCACCCCTCCACTTT. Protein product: CASSEGAASPLHF.

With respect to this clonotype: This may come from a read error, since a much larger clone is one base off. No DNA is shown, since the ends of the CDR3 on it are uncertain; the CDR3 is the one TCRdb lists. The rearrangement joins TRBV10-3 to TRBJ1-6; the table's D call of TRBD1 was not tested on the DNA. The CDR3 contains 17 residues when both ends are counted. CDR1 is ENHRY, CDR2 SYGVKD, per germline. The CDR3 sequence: CASSSSAEGTTSSPLHF.

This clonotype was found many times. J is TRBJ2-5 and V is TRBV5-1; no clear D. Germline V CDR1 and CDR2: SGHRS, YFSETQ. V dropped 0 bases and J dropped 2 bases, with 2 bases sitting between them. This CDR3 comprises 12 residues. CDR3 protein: CASSLGQETQYF. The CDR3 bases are TGCGCCAGCAGCTTGGGTCAAGAGACCCAGTACTTC.

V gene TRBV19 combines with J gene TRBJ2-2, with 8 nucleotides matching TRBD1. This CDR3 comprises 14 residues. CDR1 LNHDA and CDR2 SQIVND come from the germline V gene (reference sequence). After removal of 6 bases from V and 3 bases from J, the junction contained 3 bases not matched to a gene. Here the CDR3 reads CASRRDRYTGELFF. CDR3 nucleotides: TGTGCCAGTAGGCGGGACAGGTACACCGGGGAGCTGTTTTTT.

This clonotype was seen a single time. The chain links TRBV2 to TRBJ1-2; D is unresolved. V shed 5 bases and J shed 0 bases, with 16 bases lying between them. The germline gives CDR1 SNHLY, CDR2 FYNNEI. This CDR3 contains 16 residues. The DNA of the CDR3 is TGTGCCAGCAGTCAAACGGACGAAACGACTAACTATGGCTACACCTTC. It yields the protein CASSQTDETTNYGYTF.

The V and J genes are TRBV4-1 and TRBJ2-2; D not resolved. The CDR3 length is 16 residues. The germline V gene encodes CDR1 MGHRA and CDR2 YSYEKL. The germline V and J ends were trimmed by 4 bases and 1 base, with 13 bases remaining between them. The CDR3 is CASSPGRLKNTGELFF. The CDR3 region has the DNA TGCGCCAGCAGCCCCGGACGGCTAAAGAACACCGGGGAGCTGTTTTTT.

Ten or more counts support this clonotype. The CDR3 reads CASSTTGGSGANVLTF. The DNA of the CDR3 is TGTGCCAGTAGTACGACAGGGGGCTCTGGGGCCAACGTCCTGACTTTC. V usage is TRBV19 and J usage is TRBJ2-6; 9 bases are shared with TRBD1. The germline V gene encodes CDR1 LNHDA and CDR2 SQIVND (reference sequence). The CDR3 extends over 16 amino acids. With V trimmed by 4 bases and J by 0 bases, 1 base remained unmatched. The full variable domain, in which reference TRBV19 and TRBJ2-6 provide the parts outside the CDR3, is DGGITQSPKYLFRKEGQNVTLSCEQNLNHDAMYWYRQDPGQGLRLIYYSQIVNDFQKGDIAEGYSVSREKKESFPLTVTSAQKNPTAFYLCASSTTGGSGANVLTFGAGSRLTVL.

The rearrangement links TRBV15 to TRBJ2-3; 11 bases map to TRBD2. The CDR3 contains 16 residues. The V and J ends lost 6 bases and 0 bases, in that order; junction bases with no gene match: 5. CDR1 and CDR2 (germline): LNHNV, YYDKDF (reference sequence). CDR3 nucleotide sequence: TGTGCCACCAGAGCCCGACTAGCGGGGAGCACAGATACGCAGTATTTT. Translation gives CATRARLAGSTDTQYF.

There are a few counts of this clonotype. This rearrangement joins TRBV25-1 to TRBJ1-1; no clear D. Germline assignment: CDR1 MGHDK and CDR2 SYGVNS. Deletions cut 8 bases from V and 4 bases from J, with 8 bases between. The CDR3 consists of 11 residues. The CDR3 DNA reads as TGTGCCAGCGGTAGTAGCACTGAAGCTTTCTTT. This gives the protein CASGSSTEAFF. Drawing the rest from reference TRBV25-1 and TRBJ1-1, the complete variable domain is EADIYQTPRYLVIGTGKKITLECSQTMGHDKMYWYQQDPGMELHLIHYSYGVNSTEKGDLSSESTVSRIRTEHFPLTLESARPSHTSQYLCASGSSTEAFFGQGTRLTVV.

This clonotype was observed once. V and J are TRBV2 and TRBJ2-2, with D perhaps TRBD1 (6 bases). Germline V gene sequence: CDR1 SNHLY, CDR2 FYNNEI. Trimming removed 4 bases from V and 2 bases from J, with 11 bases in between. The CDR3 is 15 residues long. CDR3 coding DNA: TGTGCCAGCAGTGGGGACACGTTAAACACCGGGGAGCTGTTTTTT. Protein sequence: CASSGDTLNTGELFF.

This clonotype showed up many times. The CDR3 loop is CASSLKQGGPQHF. CDR3 DNA: TGTGCCAGCAGCCTCAAACAGGGAGGGCCCCAGCATTTT. The chain recombines TRBV7-2 with TRBJ1-5; TRBD1 is a possible D gene (6 bases). This CDR3 has 13 residues. The ends were cut back, 5 bases at V and 9 bases at J, with 14 bases in the middle. CDR1 and CDR2 from the germline V gene are SGHTA and FQGNSA.

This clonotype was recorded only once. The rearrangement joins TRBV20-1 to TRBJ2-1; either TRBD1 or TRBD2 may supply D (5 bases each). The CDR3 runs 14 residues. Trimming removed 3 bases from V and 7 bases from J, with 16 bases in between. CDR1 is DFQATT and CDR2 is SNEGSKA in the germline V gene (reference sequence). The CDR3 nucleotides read TGCAGTGCTAGTCGGGACGCGGTTAAGAATGAGCAGTTCTTC. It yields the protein CSASRDAVKNEQFF.

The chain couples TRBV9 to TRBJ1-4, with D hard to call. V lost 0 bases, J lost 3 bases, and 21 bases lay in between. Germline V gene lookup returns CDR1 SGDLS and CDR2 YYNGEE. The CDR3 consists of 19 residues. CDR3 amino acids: CASSVEAIGTEDANEKLFF. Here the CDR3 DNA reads TGTGCCAGCAGCGTAGAGGCGATTGGAACAGAGGATGCTAATGAAAAACTGTTTTTT.

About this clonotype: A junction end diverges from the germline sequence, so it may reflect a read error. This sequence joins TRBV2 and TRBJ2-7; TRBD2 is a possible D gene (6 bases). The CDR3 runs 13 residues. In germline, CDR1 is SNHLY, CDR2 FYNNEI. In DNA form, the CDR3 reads TGTGCCAGCAGTAAGGGACTGACCGGGGAGCTGTACTTC. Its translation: CASSKGLTGELYF.

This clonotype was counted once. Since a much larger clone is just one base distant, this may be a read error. The DNA for the CDR3 is TGTGCCAGCAGTTTGGGGGACAGTGACGATCAGCCCCAGCATTTT. Protein sequence: CASSLGDSDDQPQHF. The chain couples TRBV2 to TRBJ1-5; the match to TRBD1 covers 7 bases. After removal of 5 bases from V and 5 bases from J, the junction contained 9 bases not matched to a gene. From germline, CDR1 is SNHLY and CDR2 FYNNEI. The CDR3 spans 15 residues.

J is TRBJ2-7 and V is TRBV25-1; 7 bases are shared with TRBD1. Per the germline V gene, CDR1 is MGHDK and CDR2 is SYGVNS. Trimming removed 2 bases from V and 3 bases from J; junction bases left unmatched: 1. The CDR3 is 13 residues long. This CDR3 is CASSETGVYEQYF. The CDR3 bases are TGTGCCAGCAGTGAAACAGGGGTCTACGAGCAGTACTTC.

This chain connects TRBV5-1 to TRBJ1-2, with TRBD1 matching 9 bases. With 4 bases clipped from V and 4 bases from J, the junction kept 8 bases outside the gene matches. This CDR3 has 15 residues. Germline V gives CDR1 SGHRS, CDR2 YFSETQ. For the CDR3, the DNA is TGCGCCAGCAGCCCGGGACAGGGACTATTCTATGGCTACACCTTC. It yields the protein CASSPGQGLFYGYTF.

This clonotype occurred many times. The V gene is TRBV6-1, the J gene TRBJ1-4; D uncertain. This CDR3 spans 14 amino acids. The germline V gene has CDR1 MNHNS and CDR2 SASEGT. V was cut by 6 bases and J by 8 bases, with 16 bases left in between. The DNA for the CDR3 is TGTGCCAGCAGATTCGAACTCCAAACGGAAAAACTGTTTTTT. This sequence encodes CASRFELQTEKLFF.

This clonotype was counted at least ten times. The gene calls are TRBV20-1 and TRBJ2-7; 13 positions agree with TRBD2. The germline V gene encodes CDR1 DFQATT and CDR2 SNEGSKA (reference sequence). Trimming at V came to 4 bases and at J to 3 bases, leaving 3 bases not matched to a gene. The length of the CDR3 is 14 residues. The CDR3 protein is CSAKTSGGFYEQYF. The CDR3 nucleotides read TGCAGTGCTAAGACTAGCGGGGGGTTCTACGAGCAGTACTTC.